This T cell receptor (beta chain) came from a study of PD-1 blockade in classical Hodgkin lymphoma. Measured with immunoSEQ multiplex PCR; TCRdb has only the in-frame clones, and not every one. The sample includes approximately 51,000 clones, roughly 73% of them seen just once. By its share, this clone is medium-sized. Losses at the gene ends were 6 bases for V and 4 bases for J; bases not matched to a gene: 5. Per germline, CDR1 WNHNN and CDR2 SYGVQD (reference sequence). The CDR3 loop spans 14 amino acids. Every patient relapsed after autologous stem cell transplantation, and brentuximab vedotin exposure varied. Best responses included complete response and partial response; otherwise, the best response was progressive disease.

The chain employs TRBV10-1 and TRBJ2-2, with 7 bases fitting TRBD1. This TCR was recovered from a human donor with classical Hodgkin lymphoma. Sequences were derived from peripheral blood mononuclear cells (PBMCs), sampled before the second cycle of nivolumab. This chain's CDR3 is CASRPDRTTGELFF. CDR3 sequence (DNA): TGCGCCAGCAGACCGGACAGGACCACCGGGGAGCTGTTTTTT.